This entry is about one T cell receptor (beta chain). Clones were sequenced by immunoSEQ multiplex PCR, and TCRdb holds only the in-frame ones, with some missing. Among roughly 120,000 clones listed, roughly 84% were seen once. This record belongs to a study of T cell responses to AZD1222 COVID-19 vaccine. This CDR3 contains 14 residues. Trimming took 3 bases from V and 3 from J; bases not matched to a gene: 4. CDR1 is MNHEY and CDR2 is SMNVEV in the germline V gene (reference sequence). Here the sequenced sample was peripheral blood, taken on day 0 of AZD1222 vaccination. This TCR was recovered from an adult in good health. The chain has TRBV27 and TRBJ2-7, with TRBD1 matching 8 bases. CDR3 in amino acids: CASSLPGTGYEQYF. CDR3 bases: TGTGCCAGCAGTTTGCCGGGGACAGGCTACGAGCAGTACTTC.